Each of the 16 T cell receptor beta chains below was sequenced from the same sample in a study of T-cell reconstitution after alpha-beta-depleted transplantation in children. The library targeted TCRbeta and was prepared with unique molecular identifiers. In TCRdb, the PCR reads were re-called with MiXCR into one record per CDR3 protein. The data contain around 580,000 distinct CDR3 sequences, approximately 30% of them singletons. The source material was PBMCs, sampled before TCRalphabeta/CD19-depleted stem cell transplant. Receptors were obtained from a boy under two years old with Wiskott-Aldrich syndrome, due to receive a stem cell transplant.

This clonotype appeared a few times. J is TRBJ2-3 and V is TRBV5-1; D is undetermined. The CDR3 totals 15 residues. Germline CDR1 is SGHRS and CDR2 is YFSETQ. V gave up 3 bases and J gave up 2 bases, with 13 bases separating them. CDR3 in amino acids: CASSSGRRDTDTQYF. The CDR3, as DNA: TGCGCCAGCAGCTCCGGGCGGCGAGACACAGATACGCAGTATTTT.

The rearrangement uses TRBV4-1 and TRBJ2-7, with 10 positions matching TRBD1. The germline V gene encodes CDR1 MGHRA and CDR2 YSYEKL. Trimming removed 4 bases from V and 3 bases from J; junction bases left unmatched: 6. This CDR3 region has 15 residues. The CDR3 reads CASSLRDRGVYEQYF. In nucleotides, the CDR3 is TGCGCCAGCAGCCTCCGGGACAGGGGAGTCTACGAGCAGTACTTC.

A few counts support this clonotype. V usage is TRBV19 and J usage is TRBJ2-2; D is undetermined. The CDR3 extends over 13 amino acids. V lost 3 bases, J lost 1 base, and 3 bases lay in between. Germline CDR1 reads LNHDA; CDR2 reads SQIVND (reference sequence). The CDR3 protein is CASSIQNTGELFF. In DNA, the CDR3 is TGTGCCAGTAGTATTCAGAACACCGGGGAGCTGTTTTTT.

This chain links TRBV5-4 with TRBJ2-2; possible D gene TRBD1, 5 bases. The CDR3 contains 16 residues. V lost 0 bases, J lost 4 bases, and 13 bases lay in between. Germline V gene data show CDR1 as SGHNT and CDR2 as YYREEE (reference sequence). CDR3 in amino acids: CASSLVDTSFTGELFF. The CDR3, as DNA: TGTGCCAGCAGCTTGGTGGACACGTCTTTCACCGGGGAGCTGTTTTTT. Combining the CDR3 with reference TRBV5-4 and TRBJ2-2 gives the whole variable domain ETGVTQSPTHLIKTRGQQVTLRCSSQSGHNTVSWYQQALGQGPQFIFQYYREEENGRGNFPPRFSGLQFPNYSSELNVNALELDDSALYLCASSLVDTSFTGELFFGEGSRLTVL.

Only a few counts were recorded for this clonotype. The J gene is TRBJ2-1, the V gene TRBV5-5, with D possibly being TRBD2 (5 bases). From germline, CDR1 is SGHKS and CDR2 YYEKEE (reference sequence). V lost 4 bases and J 12 bases, leaving 17 bases between the germline ends. This CDR3 comprises 13 residues. CDR3 amino acids: CASSHLSGAGQFF. The DNA for the CDR3 is TGTGCCAGCAGCCACCTAAGCGGAGCCGGGCAGTTCTTC.

In its sample, this clonotype was seen once. Sequence at one end of the junction differs from germline and may be a read error. The chain carries TRBV5-1 and TRBJ2-1; 11 nucleotides match TRBD2. Germline V gene data show CDR1 as SGHRS and CDR2 as YFSETQ. The CDR3 is 15 residues long. CDR3 DNA: TGCGCCAGCAGCCAAGACGGAGGGGCTAGCGGGAGGCTAAGCTTC. Translated: CASSQDGGASGRLSF.

The V gene is TRBV15, the J gene TRBJ2-3; D gene uncertain. The ends were cut back, 1 base at V and 1 base at J, with 6 bases in the middle. This CDR3 comprises 14 residues. Germline values: CDR1 LNHNV, CDR2 YYDKDF (reference sequence). This CDR3 reads CATSRVGGTDTQYF. The CDR3 region has the DNA TGTGCCACCAGCAGAGTAGGCGGCACAGATACGCAGTATTTT.

The chain is built from TRBV5-1 and TRBJ2-1, with 8 nucleotides matching TRBD2. The germline CDR1 and CDR2 sequences are SGHRS and YFSETQ. The CDR3 totals 16 residues. V trimming: 0 bases; J trimming: 7 bases; junction bases outside the gene matches: 9. The CDR3: CASSLAPGLAENEQFF. The CDR3 DNA reads as TGCGCCAGCAGCTTGGCGCCTGGACTAGCTGAGAATGAGCAGTTCTTC.

The table lists this clonotype with a few counts. This sequence joins TRBV29-1 and TRBJ1-5; D unclear. V was trimmed by 4 bases and J by 7 bases, leaving 11 bases between them. The V gene's germline CDR1 is SQVTM and CDR2 ANQGSEA. The CDR3 extends over 12 amino acids. The chain's CDR3 is CSVGGVGQPQHF. DNA of the CDR3: TGCAGCGTTGGGGGAGTCGGGCAGCCCCAGCATTTT. Using reference TRBV29-1 and TRBJ1-5 for the parts outside the CDR3, the full variable domain is SAVISQKPSRDICQRGTSLTIQCQVDSQVTMMFWYRQQPGQSLTLIATANQGSEATYESGFVIDKFPISRPNLTFSTLTVSNMSPEDSSIYLCSVGGVGQPQHFGDGTRLSIL.

A few counts support this clonotype. The chain joins TRBV5-1 to TRBJ2-2, with a possible D match to TRBD1 (6 bases). V lost 1 base, J lost 4 bases, and 14 bases lay in between. The CDR3 runs 16 residues. Germline V CDR1 and CDR2: SGHRS, YFSETQ. The CDR3 DNA follows: TGCGCCAGCAGCTTGATAACAGGGACGGGCACCGGGGAGCTGTTTTTT. It translates to CASSLITGTGTGELFF.

The V gene is TRBV13, the J gene TRBJ2-5; TRBD2 matches 11 bases. The CDR3 totals 17 residues. V lost 4 bases, J lost 6 bases, and 13 bases stayed unmatched. CDR1 PRHDT and CDR2 FYEKMQ come from the germline V gene (reference sequence). CDR3 sequence reads: CASSSLAGGPGGKTQYF. CDR3 bases: TGTGCCAGCAGCTCCTTAGCGGGAGGGCCGGGAGGAAAGACCCAGTACTTC.

This chain's CDR3 is CASSENTRRAHTDTQYF. As DNA, the CDR3 is TGTGCCAGCAGTGAAAACACGCGTAGAGCACATACAGATACGCAGTATTTT. The V call is TRBV6-1, the J call TRBJ2-3; D unclear. The CDR3 sequence is 17 residues long. Trimming took off 2 bases at V and 3 bases at J, with 18 bases between the two ends. Germline-derived CDR1 and CDR2 are MNHNS and SASEGT.

This clonotype was seen only a few times. The rearrangement uses TRBV2 and TRBJ2-5; 7 nucleotides align to TRBD1. The trim removed 3 bases at V and 5 bases at J, leaving 9 bases unmatched. Germline V lookup: CDR1 SNHLY, CDR2 FYNNEI. This CDR3 region has 15 residues. CDR3 amino acids: CASSETRQGTETQYF. CDR3 nucleotide sequence: TGTGCCAGCAGTGAGACCCGACAGGGTACTGAGACCCAGTACTTC.

A few counts support this clonotype. The V call is TRBV12-3 or TRBV12-4, the J call TRBJ2-4; D might be TRBD2 (6 bases). There are 13 residues in the CDR3. Trimming left V 5 bases short and J 9 bases short, with 14 bases between. CDR3 in DNA: TGTGCCAGCAGTCCCGGGACTGGGGGCATTCAGTACTTC. Its translation: CASSPGTGGIQYF.

This clonotype showed up just a few times. The chain combines TRBV5-1 with TRBJ2-1; D perhaps matches TRBD1 (6 bases). The germline V gene encodes CDR1 SGHRS and CDR2 YFSETQ. The CDR3 runs to 16 residues. Trimming left V 4 bases short and J 2 bases short, with 16 bases between. The CDR3 is CASSADRLAAYNEQFF. CDR3 DNA: TGCGCCAGCAGCGCCGACAGGCTCGCAGCCTACAATGAGCAGTTCTTC.

This clonotype appeared a few times. This sequence joins TRBV12-3 or TRBV12-4 and TRBJ2-7, with a tentative D call TRBD2 (6 bases). This CDR3 has 14 amino acids. V gave up 5 bases and J gave up 3 bases, with 14 bases separating them. The CDR3 DNA follows: TGTGCCAGCAGTCCGAGGAGGGGATTCTACGAGCAGTACTTC. Translating gives CASSPRRGFYEQYF.